Listed below are T cell receptor beta chains from one sample, sequenced in a study of cytomegalovirus exposure and HLA in healthy donors. Repertoires were generated with immunoSEQ multiplex PCR, while TCRdb's copy carries only in-frame clones and drops some. The repertoire has 100,000 to 150,000 clones, roughly 80% of them found once; the top ten carry more than 2%. Sequencing was performed on PBMCs. The receptors were gathered from a woman aged 40 to 55 in good health and CMV-seropositive. Each CDR3 is given with its conserved first and last residue. A D gene is named only where the DNA matches it firmly. Clone size is not always given. Where it is, it says once, few, many or a class for expanded clones.

>TRBJ1-3|TRBV7-9|TRBD1|.
CASSLGQGDSGNTIYF
TGTGCCAGCAGCTTAGGACAGGGGGACTCTGGAAACACCATATATTTT
>TRBJ1-5|TRBV28|.|few
CASSLSQVNQPQHF
TGTGCCAGCAGTTTATCGCAGGTCAATCAGCCCCAGCATTTT
>TRBJ2-7|TRBV19|.|.
CASSPWTDGTYEQYF
TGTGCCAGTAGTCCGTGGACAGACGGTACCTACGAGCAGTACTTC
>TRBJ2-1|TRBV7-2|.|.
CASSLSVRSHGQFF
TGTGCCAGCAGCTTAAGCGTTCGGAGCCACGGGCAGTTCTTC
>TRBJ2-7|TRBV11-3|.|few
CASSTGSEQYF
TGTGCCAGCAGCACCGGGAGTGAGCAGTACTTC
>TRBJ1-4|TRBV28|.|.
CASSRLDSYNEKLFF
TGTGCCAGCAGCCGCTTGGACAGTTATAATGAAAAACTGTTTTTT
>TRBJ1-2|TRBV27|.|few
CASRFRGGGTTTNYGYTF
TGTGCCAGCAGATTTAGGGGCGGCGGAACCACTACTAACTATGGCTACACCTTC
>TRBJ2-7|TRBV7-2|TRBD2|.
CASSLMGTSGTYEQYF
TGTGCCAGCAGCCTCATGGGGACTAGCGGAACCTACGAGCAGTACTTC
>TRBJ2-7|TRBV6-5|TRBD1|few
CASSWTGDEQYF
TGTGCCAGCAGCTGGACAGGGGACGAGCAGTACTTC
>TRBJ1-2|TRBV2|TRBD1|few
CASSGRDRGSGGYTF
TGTGCCAGCAGTGGACGGGACAGGGGTTCCGGCGGCTACACCTTC
>TRBJ2-1|TRBV5-5|.|.
CASSLIPGTYNEQFF
TGTGCCAGCAGCTTGATTCCGGGGACCTACAATGAGCAGTTCTTC
>TRBJ1-4|TRBV11-2|TRBD1|.
CASSRSGGTEKLFF
TGTGCCAGCAGCCGTTCAGGGGGCACTGAAAAACTGTTTTTT
>TRBJ2-1|TRBV18|.|.
CASSLLAGPYNEQFF
TGTGCCAGCTCACTACTAGCCGGACCCTACAATGAGCAGTTCTTC
>TRBJ2-4|TRBV14|.|.
CASSQAGYDIQYF
TGTGCCAGCAGCCAAGCAGGGTATGACATTCAGTACTTC
>TRBJ2-7|TRBV28|.|.
CASSFPSRSGSYEQYF
TGTGCCAGCAGTTTTCCCTCCCGTAGTGGTTCCTACGAGCAGTACTTC
>TRBJ2-7|TRBV6-1|TRBD1|.
CASSGATGSSYEQYF
TGTGCCAGCAGTGGGGCGACAGGGAGCTCCTACGAGCAGTACTTC
>TRBJ2-1|TRBV4-2|TRBD2|.
CASSQASGGEKVNEQFF
TGTGCCAGCAGCCAGGCTAGCGGGGGGGAGAAAGTTAATGAGCAGTTCTTC
>TRBJ2-7|TRBV27|TRBD1|.
CASSRPGQGASEQYF
TGTGCCAGCAGCCGACCGGGACAGGGGGCCAGCGAGCAGTACTTC
>TRBJ1-1|TRBV5-6|.|.
CASSLWGPGGEAFF
TGTGCCAGCAGCTTGTGGGGGCCGGGGGGAGAAGCTTTCTTT
>TRBJ1-6|TRBV10-3|.|.
CAISPEQGGNSPLHF
TGTGCCATCAGCCCGGAACAGGGCGGGAATTCACCCCTCCACTTT
>TRBJ1-1|TRBV4-3|.|.
CASSQDYDRGTEAFF
TGCGCCAGCAGCCAAGATTACGATAGGGGAACTGAAGCTTTCTTT
>TRBJ2-2|TRBV9|TRBD2|.
CASSKADTGLAGYANTGELFF
TGTGCCAGCAGCAAGGCGGACACGGGACTAGCGGGCTACGCGAACACCGGGGAGCTGTTTTTT
>TRBJ2-5|TRBV5-6|.|.
CASSLGTKETQYF
TGTGCCAGCAGTTTGGGGACAAAAGAGACCCAGTACTTC
>TRBJ2-2|TRBV7-3|TRBD1|few
CASSLGQATGELFF
TGTGCCAGCAGCTTAGGACAGGCCACCGGGGAGCTGTTTTTT
>TRBJ2-7|TRBV6-1|.|.
CASGRDTIYEQYF
TGTGCCAGCGGGAGGGACACCATCTACGAGCAGTACTTC
>TRBJ2-1|TRBV21-1|.|.
CASSKGRQDNEQFF
TGTGCCAGCAGCAAAGGACGGCAGGATAATGAGCAGTTCTTC
>TRBJ2-3|TRBV7-3|TRBD2|.
CASSLDGGAGDTQYF
TGTGCCAGCAGCTTAGACGGGGGGGCCGGAGATACGCAGTATTTT
>TRBJ1-6|TRBV2|TRBD1|.
CASDSQGALNSPLHF
TGTGCCAGCGATTCACAGGGGGCGTTAAATTCACCCCTCCACTTT
>TRBJ2-2|TRBV19|.|.
CASSIDGWGENTGELFF
TGTGCCAGTAGTATAGATGGGTGGGGGGAGAACACCGGGGAGCTGTTTTTT
>TRBJ2-2|TRBV4-3|TRBD2|.
CASSQARAGGRTGELFF
TGCGCCAGCAGCCAAGCTAGAGCGGGGGGGCGGACCGGGGAGCTGTTTTTT
>TRBJ2-5|TRBV4-2|TRBD2|few
CASSPSAGGETQYF
TGTGCCAGCAGCCCCTCGGCGGGGGGAGAGACCCAGTACTTC
>TRBJ2-5|TRBV5-4|.|.
CASSLAQETQYF
TGTGCCAGCAGCTTAGCGCAAGAGACCCAGTACTTC
>TRBJ2-7|TRBV7-8|.|.
CASSSREGLSAYEQYF
TGTGCCAGCAGCTCCCGCGAGGGTTTAAGCGCCTACGAGCAGTACTTC
>TRBJ1-5|TRBV5-1|TRBD1|.
CASSLTGTGGDQPQHF
TGCGCCAGCAGCCTGACCGGGACAGGGGGAGATCAGCCCCAGCATTTT
>TRBJ1-2|TRBV27|.|few
CASGAQGHSYGYTF
TGTGCCAGCGGCGCCCAGGGCCATTCCTATGGCTACACCTTC
>TRBJ1-1|TRBV5-1|.|.
CASSSRTANTEAFF
TGCGCCAGCAGCTCAAGGACAGCGAACACTGAAGCTTTCTTT
>TRBJ2-3|TRBV10-3|TRBD1|.
CAINRGYSDTQYF
TGTGCCATCAACAGGGGTTACTCAGATACGCAGTATTTT
>TRBJ1-6|TRBV5-8|TRBD1|.
CASSFHRGGNSPLHF
TGTGCCAGCAGCTTCCACAGGGGTGGTAATTCACCCCTCCACTTT
>TRBJ2-1|TRBV6-5|.|.
CASRYKGGRYNEQFF
TGTGCCAGTAGATACAAAGGCGGGCGCTACAATGAGCAGTTCTTC
>TRBJ2-5|TRBV5-6|TRBD2|.
CASSFRTSGVETQYF
TGTGCCAGCAGCTTCCGGACTAGCGGGGTAGAGACCCAGTACTTC
>TRBJ1-1|TRBV5-1|.|.
CASSLAGANTEAFF
TGCGCCAGCAGCTTGGCCGGAGCGAACACTGAAGCTTTCTTT
>TRBJ1-1|TRBV19|.|.
CASSIAGTLRNTEAFF
TGTGCCAGTAGTATCGCCGGGACACTGAGAAACACTGAAGCTTTCTTT
>TRBJ2-1|TRBV28|.|.
CASSLRVLPWDEQFF
TGTGCCAGCAGTTTGCGGGTCCTGCCTTGGGATGAGCAGTTCTTC
>TRBJ1-4|TRBV7-9|TRBD1|.
CASSPGQWEKLFF
TGTGCCAGCAGCCCGGGACAGTGGGAAAAACTGTTTTTT
>TRBJ2-5|TRBV7-2|TRBD1|.
CASSPGQGIQETQYF
TGTGCCAGCAGCCCAGGACAGGGGATTCAAGAGACCCAGTACTTC
>TRBJ2-1|TRBV27|TRBD1|.
CASSFGQGANVIYNEQFF
TGTGCCAGCAGTTTTGGACAGGGGGCGAACGTTATCTACAATGAGCAGTTCTTC
>TRBJ2-7|TRBV30|TRBD1|.
CAWSGDRDSYEQYF
TGTGCCTGGAGCGGGGACAGAGATTCCTACGAGCAGTACTTC
>TRBJ2-7|TRBV27|TRBD1|few
CASSPSRQGALYEQYF
TGTGCCAGCAGTCCATCTAGACAGGGGGCACTCTACGAGCAGTACTTC
>TRBJ1-5|TRBV5-8|.|.
CASSGSAPNQPQHF
TGTGCCAGCAGCGGGAGCGCCCCTAATCAGCCCCAGCATTTT
>TRBJ1-5|TRBV2|.|.
CASRETDHSNQPQHF
TGTGCCAGCAGGGAGACAGACCATAGCAATCAGCCCCAGCATTTT
>TRBJ2-5|TRBV21-1|.|.
CASSSRRNSGRAPETQYF
TGTGCCAGCAGCTCCCGAAGGAATAGCGGGAGGGCCCCAGAGACCCAGTACTTC
>TRBJ2-2|TRBV7-9|.|few
CASSINTGINTGELFF
TGTGCCAGCAGCATCAACACCGGGATAAACACCGGGGAGCTGTTTTTT
>TRBJ1-2|TRBV7-2|TRBD1|.
CASSLAPSPGQVNGYTF
TGTGCCAGCAGCTTAGCTCCTAGTCCTGGACAGGTGAATGGCTACACCTTC
>TRBJ2-7|TRBV27|.|.
CASSRIPDSSYEQYF
TGTGCCAGCAGTCGCATCCCGGACAGCTCCTACGAGCAGTACTTC
>TRBJ1-1|TRBV4-3|.|.
CASSQDGHTPGQNTEAFF
TGCGCCAGCAGCCAAGATGGTCATACGCCAGGGCAGAACACTGAAGCTTTCTTT
>TRBJ2-7|TRBV11-1|TRBD2|.
CASSFDRGEYEQYF
TGTGCCAGCAGCTTTGACCGGGGGGAGTACGAGCAGTACTTC